This T cell receptor (beta chain) appears in the sequencing data of a study of T cells in Graves' hyperthyroidism and ophthalmopathy. It was RNA transcripts that yielded the amplified TCR beta CDR3 regions. HTBI primers were used for first-round RT-PCR of the TCR CDR3. TCRdb processed the multiplex PCR reads anew with MiXCR; each CDR3 protein has one entry. Of about 160,000 distinct CDR3 sequences in the sample, just under 9.5% are singletons; the top ten hold roughly a fifth. The junction had 15 bases not matched to a gene; V was cut back by 6 bases and J by 5 bases. Germline V gives CDR1 MNHNS, CDR2 SASEGT. CDR3 length: 18 amino acids. The study collected blood at first hyperthyroidism diagnosis, before any ophthalmopathy symptoms arose. This clonotype was found many times.

The genes are TRBV6-1 and TRBJ2-7; 14 bases match TRBD2. The sequencing sample was made of blood. This receptor was identified in a young woman with Graves' hyperthyroidism that later progressed to Graves' ophthalmopathy. The DNA for the CDR3 is TGTGCCAGCAGATCTAGCCCGGGACTAGCGGGAGTTGGGAACGAGCAGTACTTC. This codes for CASRSSPGLAGVGNEQYF.